A selection of T cell receptor beta chains follows, all from one sample in a study of cytomegalovirus exposure and HLA in healthy donors. The data were produced by immunoSEQ multiplex PCR, yet TCRdb's version contains in-frame clones alone and is incomplete. Here the sample spans tens of thousands of clones, about 94% being singletons. The sequenced sample consisted of PBMCs. Receptors originate from a man younger than 35 in good health and CMV-seropositive. The CDR3 runs from the conserved cysteine through the conserved F or W. A D gene is named only where the DNA matches it firmly. Clone sizes are given selectively: once, few, many, or a class where the clone is expanded.

j_call cdr3_length v_call clone_size d_call cdr3_nt cdr3_aa
TRBJ2-7 14 TRBV2 . . TGTGCCAGCAGGATTGACGGGAACTCCTACGAGCAGTACTTC CASRIDGNSYEQYF
TRBJ1-1 17 TRBV9 . . TGTGCCAGCAGCGTAGATGGGAACAGGGCCACGGTTGCTGAAGCTTTCTTT CASSVDGNRATVAEAFF
TRBJ2-3 16 TRBV2 . . TGTGCCAGCAGTGGGGCCCGGGGTAGCGGCACAGATACGCAGTATTTT CASSGARGSGTDTQYF
TRBJ2-4 15 TRBV5-1 . TRBD1 TGCGCCAGCAGCCCCCGGGGACAGGGCAAAAACATTCAGTACTTC CASSPRGQGKNIQYF
TRBJ1-5 13 TRBV7-9 . . TGTGCCAGCAGCCTAAGAGAGTACCAGCCCCAGCATTTT CASSLREYQPQHF
TRBJ2-5 13 TRBV6-1 . TRBD1 TGTGCCAGCCGCCGGGACAGACAAGAGACCCAGTACTTC CASRRDRQETQYF
TRBJ2-1 16 TRBV9 . TRBD2 TGTGCCAGCAGCGTCCCCGGACTAGCGGGAGTGGCTGAGCAGTTCTTC CASSVPGLAGVAEQFF
TRBJ1-3 12 TRBV7-9 . . TGTGCCAGCAGTCTACAGGGAAACACCATATATTTT CASSLQGNTIYF
TRBJ2-1 18 TRBV15 . TRBD2 TGTGCCACCAGCAGAGAGGTCCCCCCGGGAGGCTCCGATGATGAGCAGTTCTTC CATSREVPPGGSDDEQFF
TRBJ2-3 15 TRBV9 medium-sized TRBD2 TGTGCCAGCAGCGACGGACTAGCGGGGGTAGATACGCAGTATTTT CASSDGLAGVDTQYF
TRBJ2-3 14 TRBV5-1 . TRBD2 TGCGCCAGCAATCGGGGGGGGAGCACAGATACGCAGTATTTT CASNRGGSTDTQYF
TRBJ2-7 12 TRBV28 few . TGTGCCAGCAGCCTAGGCGGGGACGAGCAGTACTTC CASSLGGDEQYF
TRBJ2-7 17 TRBV11-2 . TRBD1 TGTGCCAGCAGCAGTTATGCCCCGGGACAGAACTTCTACGAGCAGTACTTC CASSSYAPGQNFYEQYF
TRBJ2-3 14 TRBV6-5 . . TGTGCCAGCAGTTACGGAAGTCGAGGAGATACGCAGTATTTT CASSYGSRGDTQYF
TRBJ2-1 13 TRBV11-3 . . TGTGCCAGCAGCGCTACTAGCTTTAATGAGCAGTTCTTC CASSATSFNEQFF
TRBJ2-7 15 TRBV5-1 . TRBD1 TGCGCCAGCAGCCCGCGACAGGGGACCTCCTACGAGCAGTACTTC CASSPRQGTSYEQYF
TRBJ2-7 14 TRBV9 . . TGTGCCAGCAGCCCCCAGAATCGCCCCCACGAGCAGTACTTC CASSPQNRPHEQYF
TRBJ2-3 17 TRBV5-1 . TRBD2 TGCGCCAGCAGCTCTAGAAGAGCGGGAGGGCCGGGGGATACGCAGTATTTT CASSSRRAGGPGDTQYF
TRBJ1-4 16 TRBV4-1 . . TGCGCCAGCAGCCAATTAATCCCCGGTGAGGGCGAAAAACTGTTTTTT CASSQLIPGEGEKLFF
TRBJ1-5 13 TRBV28 . . TGTGCCAGCAGTTTACTTGAGAATCAGCCCCAGCATTTT CASSLLENQPQHF
TRBJ2-1 16 TRBV11-2 . TRBD2 TGTGCCAGCAGCTTAGTTGTGAGGCGGGGGGGCGTTGAGCAGTTCTTC CASSLVVRRGGVEQFF
TRBJ2-7 13 TRBV19 . . TGTGCCAGTAGTAATACAGGTTCTCACGAGCAGTACTTC CASSNTGSHEQYF
TRBJ2-5 14 TRBV9 . TRBD2 TGTGCCAGCAGCGTAGCTATAGCGGGAGAGACCCAGTACTTC CASSVAIAGETQYF
TRBJ1-4 15 TRBV27 . . TGTGCCAGCAGTCCTGCCCCGGACAGTAATGAAAAACTGTTTTTT CASSPAPDSNEKLFF
TRBJ2-3 16 TRBV11-2 once TRBD2 TGTGCCAGCAGCATACGGGGGACTAGCGGTCGGGATACGCAGTATTTT CASSIRGTSGRDTQYF
TRBJ1-6 16 TRBV27 . . TGTGCCAGCAGTTTGAGAGGCCCCTCCTATAATTCACCCCTCCACTTT CASSLRGPSYNSPLHF
TRBJ2-3 13 TRBV4-1 . . TGCGCCAGCCGGTCTAGCAGGACAGATACGCAGTATTTT CASRSSRTDTQYF
TRBJ1-6 15 TRBV5-1 . . TGCGCCAGCAGCTTGGATAGGGGGTATAATTCACCCCTCCACTTT CASSLDRGYNSPLHF
TRBJ2-5 16 TRBV11-2 . TRBD1 TGTGCCAGCAGCTTAGCGCCCGGACAGGGTAGGGAGACCCAGTACTTC CASSLAPGQGRETQYF
TRBJ2-5 14 TRBV28 . TRBD1 TGTGCCAGCCGCCAGACAGGGGGCTGGGAGACCCAGTACTTC CASRQTGGWETQYF
TRBJ2-5 15 TRBV5-4 . TRBD2 TGTGCCAGCAGGGCCGTGTTGGGGGAGGGAGAGACCCAGTACTTC CASRAVLGEGETQYF
TRBJ2-5 13 TRBV12-2 . . TGTGCAAGTTGTGGAGCCTGGGAAGAGACCCAGTACTTC CASCGAWEETQYF
TRBJ2-1 13 TRBV10-1 . . TGCGCCAGCAGCGCAACACAGGACAATGAGCAGTTCTTC CASSATQDNEQFF
TRBJ2-7 15 TRBV7-2 . TRBD1 TGTGCCAGCAGCTTAGCGACAGGGTTCTCCTACGAGCAGTACTTC CASSLATGFSYEQYF
TRBJ2-7 14 TRBV28 . . TGTGCCAGCAGTCCCCAGTTGGACAGCTACGAGCAGTACTTC CASSPQLDSYEQYF
TRBJ2-7 12 TRBV29-1 . TRBD1 TGCAGCGCACAGGGGGCAAGTTACGAGCAGTACTTC CSAQGASYEQYF
TRBJ2-1 15 TRBV19 . TRBD2 TGTGCCAGTAGTATTGCCGGGAGGTCCTACAATGAGCAGTTCTTC CASSIAGRSYNEQFF
TRBJ2-1 16 TRBV11-2 . . TGTGCCAGCAGCTTAGGCCCGGGACTTACCTACAATGAGCAGTTCTTC CASSLGPGLTYNEQFF